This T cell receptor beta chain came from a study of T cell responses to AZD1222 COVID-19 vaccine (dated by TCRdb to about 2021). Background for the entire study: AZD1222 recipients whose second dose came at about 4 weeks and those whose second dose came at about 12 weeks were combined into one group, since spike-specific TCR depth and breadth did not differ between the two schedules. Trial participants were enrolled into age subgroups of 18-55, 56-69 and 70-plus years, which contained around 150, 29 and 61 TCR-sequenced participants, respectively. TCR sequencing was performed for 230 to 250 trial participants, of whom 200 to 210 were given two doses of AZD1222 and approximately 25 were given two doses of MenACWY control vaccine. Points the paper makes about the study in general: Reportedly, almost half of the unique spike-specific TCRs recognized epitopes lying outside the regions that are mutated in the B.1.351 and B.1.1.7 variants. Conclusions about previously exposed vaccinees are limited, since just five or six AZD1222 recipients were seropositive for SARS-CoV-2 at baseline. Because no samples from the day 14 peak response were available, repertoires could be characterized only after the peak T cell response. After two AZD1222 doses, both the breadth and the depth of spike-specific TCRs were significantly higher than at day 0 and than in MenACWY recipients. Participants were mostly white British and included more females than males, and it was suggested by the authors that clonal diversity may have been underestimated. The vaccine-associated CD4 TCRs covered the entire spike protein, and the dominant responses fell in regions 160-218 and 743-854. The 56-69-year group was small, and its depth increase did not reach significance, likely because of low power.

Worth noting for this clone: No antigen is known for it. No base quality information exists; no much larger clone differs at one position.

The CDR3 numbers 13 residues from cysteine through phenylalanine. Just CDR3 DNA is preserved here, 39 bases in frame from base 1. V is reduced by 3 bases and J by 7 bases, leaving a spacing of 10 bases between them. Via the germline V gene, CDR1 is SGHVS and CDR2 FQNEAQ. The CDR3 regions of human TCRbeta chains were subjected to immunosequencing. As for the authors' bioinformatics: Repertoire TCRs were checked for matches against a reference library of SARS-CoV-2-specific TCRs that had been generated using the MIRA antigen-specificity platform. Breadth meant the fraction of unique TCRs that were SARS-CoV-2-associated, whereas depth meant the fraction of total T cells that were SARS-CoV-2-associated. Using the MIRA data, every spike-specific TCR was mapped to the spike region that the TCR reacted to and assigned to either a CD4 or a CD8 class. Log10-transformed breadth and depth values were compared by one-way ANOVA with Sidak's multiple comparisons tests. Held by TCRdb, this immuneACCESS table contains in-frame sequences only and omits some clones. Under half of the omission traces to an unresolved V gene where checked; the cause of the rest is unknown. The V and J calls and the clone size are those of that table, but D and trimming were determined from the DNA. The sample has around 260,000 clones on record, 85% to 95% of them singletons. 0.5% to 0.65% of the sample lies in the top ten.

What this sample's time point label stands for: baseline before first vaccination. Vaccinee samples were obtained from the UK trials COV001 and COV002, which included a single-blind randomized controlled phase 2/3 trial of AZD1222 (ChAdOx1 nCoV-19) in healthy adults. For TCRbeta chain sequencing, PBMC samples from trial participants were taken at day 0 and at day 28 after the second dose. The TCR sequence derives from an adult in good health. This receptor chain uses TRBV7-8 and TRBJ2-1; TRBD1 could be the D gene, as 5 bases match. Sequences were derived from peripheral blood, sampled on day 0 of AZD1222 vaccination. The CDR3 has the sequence CASSFPGRNEQFF. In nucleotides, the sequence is TGTGCCAGCAGCTTCCCAGGGCGGAATGAGCAGTTCTTC.